The sequence of this TCR beta chain was determined in a study of identical twins. A few counts support this clonotype. Carrying unique molecular identifiers, the cDNA also gained a universal primer site through template switching. TCRdb analysed the 5' RACE reads with MiXCR anew, one entry per CDR3 protein. Of hundreds of thousands of distinct CDR3 sequences listed, approximately 21% were seen once; the top ten hold roughly 4%. The CDR3 totals 15 residues. Trimming pared 1 base from V and 5 bases from J, leaving 13 bases between. CDR1 SGDLS and CDR2 YYNGEE come from the germline V gene. The same data also went into a second study, on T cells expressing NK-cell markers.

The sequence was obtained from a woman in her late teens or twenties in good health. This chain joins TRBV9 and TRBJ2-1; maybe TRBD2 (5 bases). The sequenced material came from PBMCs. CDR3 region: CASSVKSAEDNEQFF. In nucleotides, the CDR3 is TGTGCCAGCAGCGTAAAGTCGGCGGAGGACAATGAGCAGTTCTTC. Based on the CDR3 plus reference TRBV9 and TRBJ2-1, the full variable domain is DSGVTQTPKHLITATGQRVTLRCSPRSGDLSVYWYQQSLDQGLQFLIQYYNGEERAKGNILERFSAQQFPDLHSELNLSSLELGDSALYFCASSVKSAEDNEQFFGPGTRLTVL.